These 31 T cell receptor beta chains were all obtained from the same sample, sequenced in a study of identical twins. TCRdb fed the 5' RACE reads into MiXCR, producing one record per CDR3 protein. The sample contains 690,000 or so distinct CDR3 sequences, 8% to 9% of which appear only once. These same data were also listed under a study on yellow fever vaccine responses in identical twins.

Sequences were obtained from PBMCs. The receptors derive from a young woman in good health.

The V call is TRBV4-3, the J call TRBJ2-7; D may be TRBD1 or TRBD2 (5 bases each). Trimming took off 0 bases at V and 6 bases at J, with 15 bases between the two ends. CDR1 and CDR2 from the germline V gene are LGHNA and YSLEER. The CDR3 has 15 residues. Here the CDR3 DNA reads TGCGCCAGCAGCCAAGATAAGGGTCCCGGGGCCGAGCAGTACTTC. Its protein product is CASSQDKGPGAEQYF.

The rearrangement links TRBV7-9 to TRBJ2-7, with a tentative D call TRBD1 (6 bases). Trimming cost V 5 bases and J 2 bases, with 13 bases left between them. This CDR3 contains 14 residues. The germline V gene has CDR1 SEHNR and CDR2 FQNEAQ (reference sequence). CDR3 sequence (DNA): TGTGCCAGCAGCGAGCTTGGACAGACCTACGAGCAGTACTTC. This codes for CASSELGQTYEQYF.

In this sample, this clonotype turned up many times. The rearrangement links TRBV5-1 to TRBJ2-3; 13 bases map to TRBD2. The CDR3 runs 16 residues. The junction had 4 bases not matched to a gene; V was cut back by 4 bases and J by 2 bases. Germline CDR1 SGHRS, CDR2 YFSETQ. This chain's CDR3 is CASSAGTSGDTDTQYF. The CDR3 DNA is TGCGCCAGCAGCGCCGGGACTAGCGGGGACACAGATACGCAGTATTTT.

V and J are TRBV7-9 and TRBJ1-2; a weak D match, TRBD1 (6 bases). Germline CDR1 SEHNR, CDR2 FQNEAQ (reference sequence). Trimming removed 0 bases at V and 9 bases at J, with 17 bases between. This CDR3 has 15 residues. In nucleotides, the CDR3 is TGTGCCAGCAGCTTAGCTCTCCGGACAGCAAGTCGCTACACCTTC. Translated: CASSLALRTASRYTF.

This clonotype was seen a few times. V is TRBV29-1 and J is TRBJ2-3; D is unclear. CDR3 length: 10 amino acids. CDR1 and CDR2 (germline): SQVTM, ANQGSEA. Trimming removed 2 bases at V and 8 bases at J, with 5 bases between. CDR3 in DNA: TGCAGCGTTGAAAGCGCTACGCAGTATTTT. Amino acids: CSVESATQYF.

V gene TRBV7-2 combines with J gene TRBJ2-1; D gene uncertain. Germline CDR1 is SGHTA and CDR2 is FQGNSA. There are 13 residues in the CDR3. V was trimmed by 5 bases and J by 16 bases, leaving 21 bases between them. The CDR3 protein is CASSPATGFWGFF. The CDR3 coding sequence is TGTGCCAGCAGCCCCGCGACTGGGTTTTGGGGATTCTTC.

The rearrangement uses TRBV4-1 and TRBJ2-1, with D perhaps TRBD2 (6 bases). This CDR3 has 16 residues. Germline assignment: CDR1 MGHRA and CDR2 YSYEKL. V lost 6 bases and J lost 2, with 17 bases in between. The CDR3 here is CASSQPGLLAYNEQFF. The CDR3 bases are TGCGCCAGCAGTCAGCCGGGACTCCTCGCCTACAATGAGCAGTTCTTC.

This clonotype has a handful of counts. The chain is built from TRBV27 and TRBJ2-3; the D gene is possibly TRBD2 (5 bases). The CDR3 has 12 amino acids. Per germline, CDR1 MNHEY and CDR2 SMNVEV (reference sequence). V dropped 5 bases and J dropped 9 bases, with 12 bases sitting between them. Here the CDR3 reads CASSPGLTTQYF. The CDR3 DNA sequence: TGTGCCAGCAGTCCCGGACTGACCACGCAGTATTTT.

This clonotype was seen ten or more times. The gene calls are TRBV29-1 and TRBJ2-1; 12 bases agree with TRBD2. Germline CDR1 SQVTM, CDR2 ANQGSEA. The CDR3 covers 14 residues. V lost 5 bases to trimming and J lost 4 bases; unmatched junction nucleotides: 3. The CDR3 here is CSVRGLAGYNEQFF. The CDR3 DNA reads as TGCAGCGTTCGAGGACTAGCGGGGTACAATGAGCAGTTCTTC.

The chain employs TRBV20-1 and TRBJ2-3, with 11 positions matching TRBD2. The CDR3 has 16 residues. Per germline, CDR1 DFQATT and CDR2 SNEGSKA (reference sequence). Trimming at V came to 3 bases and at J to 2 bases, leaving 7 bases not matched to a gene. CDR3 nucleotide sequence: TGCAGTGCTAGTAAGGCTAGCGGGGGGAACACAGATACGCAGTATTTT. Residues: CSASKASGGNTDTQYF.

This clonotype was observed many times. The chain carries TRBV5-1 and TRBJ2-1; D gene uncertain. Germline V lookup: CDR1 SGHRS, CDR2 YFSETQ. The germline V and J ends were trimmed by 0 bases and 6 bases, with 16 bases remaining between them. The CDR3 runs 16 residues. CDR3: CASSLDVSLATNEQFF. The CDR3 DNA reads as TGCGCCAGCAGCTTGGACGTCTCTTTAGCAACCAATGAGCAGTTCTTC.

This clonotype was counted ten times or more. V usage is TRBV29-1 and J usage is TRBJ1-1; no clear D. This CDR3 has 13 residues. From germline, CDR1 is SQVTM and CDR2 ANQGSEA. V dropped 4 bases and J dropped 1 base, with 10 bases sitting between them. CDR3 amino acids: CSVVRAWNTEAFF. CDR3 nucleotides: TGCAGCGTTGTGAGGGCTTGGAACACTGAAGCTTTCTTT.

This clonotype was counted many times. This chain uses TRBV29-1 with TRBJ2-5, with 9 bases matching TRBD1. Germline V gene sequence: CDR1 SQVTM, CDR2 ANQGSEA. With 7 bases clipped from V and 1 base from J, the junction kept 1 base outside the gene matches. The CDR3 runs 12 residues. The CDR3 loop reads CSGGQGQETQYF. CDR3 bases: TGCAGCGGGGGACAGGGCCAAGAGACCCAGTACTTC. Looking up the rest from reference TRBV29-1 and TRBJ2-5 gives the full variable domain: SAVISQKPSRDICQRGTSLTIQCQVDSQVTMMFWYRQQPGQSLTLIATANQGSEATYESGFVIDKFPISRPNLTFSTLTVSNMSPEDSSIYLCSGGQGQETQYFGPGTRLLVL.

The CDR3 nucleotides are TGTGCCAGCAGCCCTAGCGGGAGAGAGACCTACGAGCAGTACTTC. Amino acids: CASSPSGRETYEQYF. The chain has TRBV3-1 and TRBJ2-7; 10 bases agree with TRBD2. The trim removed 4 bases at V and 2 bases at J, leaving 5 bases unmatched. This CDR3 is built from 15 residues. Germline CDR1 is LGHDT and CDR2 is YNNKEL (reference sequence).

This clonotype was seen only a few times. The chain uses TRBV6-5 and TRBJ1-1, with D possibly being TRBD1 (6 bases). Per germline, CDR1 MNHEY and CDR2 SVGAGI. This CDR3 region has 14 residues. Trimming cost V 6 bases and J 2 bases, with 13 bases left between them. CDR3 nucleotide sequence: TGTGCCAGCAGGTATCAGGGGCCTAACACTGAAGCTTTCTTT. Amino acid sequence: CASRYQGPNTEAFF.

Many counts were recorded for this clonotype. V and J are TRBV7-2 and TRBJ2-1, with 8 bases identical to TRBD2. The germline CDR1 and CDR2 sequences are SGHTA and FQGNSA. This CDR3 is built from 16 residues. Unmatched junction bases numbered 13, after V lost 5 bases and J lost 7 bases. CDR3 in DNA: TGTGCCAGCAGCCCTACCGGGAGGGCCAAGGATAATGAGCAGTTCTTC. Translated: CASSPTGRAKDNEQFF.

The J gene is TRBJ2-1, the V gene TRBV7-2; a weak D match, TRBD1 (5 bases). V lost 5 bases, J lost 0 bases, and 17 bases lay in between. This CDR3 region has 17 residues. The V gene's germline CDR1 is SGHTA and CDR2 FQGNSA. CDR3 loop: CASSPVGAMSSYNEQFF. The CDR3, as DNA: TGTGCCAGCAGCCCGGTTGGGGCCATGAGCTCCTACAATGAGCAGTTCTTC.

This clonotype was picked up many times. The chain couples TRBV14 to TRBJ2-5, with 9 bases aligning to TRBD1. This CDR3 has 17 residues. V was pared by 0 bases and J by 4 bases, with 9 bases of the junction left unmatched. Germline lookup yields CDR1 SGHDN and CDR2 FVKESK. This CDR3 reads CASSQDLEETGGETQYF. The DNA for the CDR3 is TGTGCCAGCAGCCAAGATCTTGAAGAGACAGGGGGAGAGACCCAGTACTTC.

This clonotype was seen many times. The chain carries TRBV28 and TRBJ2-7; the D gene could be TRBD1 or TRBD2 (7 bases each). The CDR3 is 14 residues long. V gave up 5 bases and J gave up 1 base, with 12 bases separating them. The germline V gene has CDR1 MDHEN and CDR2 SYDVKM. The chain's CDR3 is CASSRQGGSYEQYF. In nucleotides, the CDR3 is TGTGCCAGCAGTCGACAGGGAGGGTCCTACGAGCAGTACTTC.

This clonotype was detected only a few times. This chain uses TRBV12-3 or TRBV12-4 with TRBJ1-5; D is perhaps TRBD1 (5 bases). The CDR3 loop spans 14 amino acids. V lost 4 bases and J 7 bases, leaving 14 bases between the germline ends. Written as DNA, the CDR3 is TGTGCCAGCAGTTCGACCAGGGTTATACAGCCCCAGCATTTT. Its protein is CASSSTRVIQPQHF.

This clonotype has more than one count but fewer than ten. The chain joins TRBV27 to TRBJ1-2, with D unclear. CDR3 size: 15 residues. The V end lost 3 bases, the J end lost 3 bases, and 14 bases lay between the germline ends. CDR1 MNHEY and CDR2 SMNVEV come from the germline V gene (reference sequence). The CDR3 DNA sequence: TGTGCCAGCAGTTTTTTGTACAGTGAAGACTATGGCTACACCTTC. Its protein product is CASSFLYSEDYGYTF.

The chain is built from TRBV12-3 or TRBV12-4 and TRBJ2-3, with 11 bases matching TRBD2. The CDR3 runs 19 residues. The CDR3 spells CTCTPRVASGGKNTDTQYF. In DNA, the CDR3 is TGTACCTGCACCCCTAGGGTGGCTAGCGGGGGGAAAAACACAGATACGCAGTATTTT.

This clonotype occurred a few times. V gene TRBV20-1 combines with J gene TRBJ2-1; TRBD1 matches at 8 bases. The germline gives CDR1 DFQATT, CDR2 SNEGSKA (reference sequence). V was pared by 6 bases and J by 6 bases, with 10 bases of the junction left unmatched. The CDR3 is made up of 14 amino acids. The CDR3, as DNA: TGCAGTGCAACCGACAGGGGTGCTATCAATGAGCAGTTCTTC. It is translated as CSATDRGAINEQFF.

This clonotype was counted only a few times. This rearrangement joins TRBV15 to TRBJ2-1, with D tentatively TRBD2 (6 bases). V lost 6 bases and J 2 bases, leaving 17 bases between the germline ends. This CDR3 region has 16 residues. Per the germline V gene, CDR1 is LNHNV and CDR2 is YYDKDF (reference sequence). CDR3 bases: TGTGCCACCAGGAGATGGGGGGACCCAGCCTACAATGAGCAGTTCTTC. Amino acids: CATRRWGDPAYNEQFF.

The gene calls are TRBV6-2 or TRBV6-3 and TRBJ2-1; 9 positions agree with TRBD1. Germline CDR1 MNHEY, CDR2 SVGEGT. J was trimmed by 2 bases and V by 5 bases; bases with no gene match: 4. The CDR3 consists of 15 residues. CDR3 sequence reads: CASSRDREAYNEQFF. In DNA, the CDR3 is TGTGCCAGCAGTCGGGACAGGGAGGCCTACAATGAGCAGTTCTTC.

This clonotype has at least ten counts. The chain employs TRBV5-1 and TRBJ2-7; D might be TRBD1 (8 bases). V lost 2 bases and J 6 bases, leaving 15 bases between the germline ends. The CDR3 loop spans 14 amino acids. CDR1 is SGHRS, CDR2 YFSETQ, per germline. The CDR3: CASSFSQGGGEQYF. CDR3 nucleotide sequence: TGCGCCAGCAGCTTCTCACAGGGGGGGGGCGAGCAGTACTTC.

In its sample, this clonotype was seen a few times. Here the CDR3 reads CASSEGGRRYNSPLHF. CDR3 sequence (DNA): TGTGCCAGCAGTGAGGGGGGGAGAAGATATAATTCACCCCTCCACTTT. The chain links TRBV2 to TRBJ1-6; tentatively, D is TRBD1 (5 bases). The CDR3 sequence is 16 residues long. Trimming removed 3 bases from V and 4 bases from J, with 13 bases in between. Looked up from germline, CDR1 is SNHLY and CDR2 is FYNNEI. The variable domain in full, completed from reference TRBV2 and TRBJ1-6, reads EPEVTQTPSHQVTQMGQEVILRCVPISNHLYFYWYRQILGQKVEFLVSFYNNEISEKSEIFDDQFSVERPDGSNFTLKIRSTKLEDSAMYFCASSEGGRRYNSPLHFGNGTRLTVT.

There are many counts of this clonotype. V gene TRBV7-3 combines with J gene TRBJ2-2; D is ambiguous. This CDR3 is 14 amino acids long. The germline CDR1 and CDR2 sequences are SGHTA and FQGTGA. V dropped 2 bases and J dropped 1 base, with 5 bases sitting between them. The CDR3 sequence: CASSLLLNTGELFF. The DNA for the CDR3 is TGTGCCAGCAGCTTACTTTTGAACACCGGGGAGCTGTTTTTT.

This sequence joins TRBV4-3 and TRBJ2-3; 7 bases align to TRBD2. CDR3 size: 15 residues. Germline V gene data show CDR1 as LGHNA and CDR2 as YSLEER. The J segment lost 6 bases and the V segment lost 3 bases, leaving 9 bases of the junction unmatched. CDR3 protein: CASSHTGGTGDTQYF. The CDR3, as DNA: TGCGCCAGCAGCCACACGGGGGGAACGGGGGATACGCAGTATTTT.

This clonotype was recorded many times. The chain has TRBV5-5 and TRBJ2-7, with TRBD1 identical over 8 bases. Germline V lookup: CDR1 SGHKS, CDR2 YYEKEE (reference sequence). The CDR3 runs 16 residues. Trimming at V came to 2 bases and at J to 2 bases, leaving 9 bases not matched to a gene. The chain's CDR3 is CASSLDPQGGTYEQYF. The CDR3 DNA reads TGTGCCAGCAGCTTAGATCCACAGGGGGGTACCTACGAGCAGTACTTC.

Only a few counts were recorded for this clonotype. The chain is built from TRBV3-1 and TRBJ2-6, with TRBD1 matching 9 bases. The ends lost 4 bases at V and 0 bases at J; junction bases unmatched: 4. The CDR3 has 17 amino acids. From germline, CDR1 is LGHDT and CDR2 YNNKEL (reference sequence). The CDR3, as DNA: TGTGCCAGCAGCCGGGGACAGGGTCTCTCTGGGGCCAACGTCCTGACTTTC. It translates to CASSRGQGLSGANVLTF.